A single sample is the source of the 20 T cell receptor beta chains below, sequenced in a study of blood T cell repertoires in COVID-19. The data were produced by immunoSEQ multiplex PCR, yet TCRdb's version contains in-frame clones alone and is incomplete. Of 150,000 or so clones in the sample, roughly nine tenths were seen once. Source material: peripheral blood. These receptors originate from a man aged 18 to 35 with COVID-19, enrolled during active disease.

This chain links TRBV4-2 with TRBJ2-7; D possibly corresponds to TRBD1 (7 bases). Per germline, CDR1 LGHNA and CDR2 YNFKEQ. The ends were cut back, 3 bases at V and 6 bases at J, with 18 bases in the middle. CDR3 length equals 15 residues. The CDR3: CASSHPPRQGGEQYF. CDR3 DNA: TGTGCCAGCAGCCACCCACCTAGACAGGGAGGCGAGCAGTACTTC.

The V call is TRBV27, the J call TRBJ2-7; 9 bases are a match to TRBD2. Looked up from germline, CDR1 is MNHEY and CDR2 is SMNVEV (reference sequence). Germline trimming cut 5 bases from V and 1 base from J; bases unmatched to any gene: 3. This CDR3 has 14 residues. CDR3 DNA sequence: TGTGCCAGCAGTCCCGGACTAGCGTCCTACGAGCAGTACTTC. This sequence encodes CASSPGLASYEQYF.

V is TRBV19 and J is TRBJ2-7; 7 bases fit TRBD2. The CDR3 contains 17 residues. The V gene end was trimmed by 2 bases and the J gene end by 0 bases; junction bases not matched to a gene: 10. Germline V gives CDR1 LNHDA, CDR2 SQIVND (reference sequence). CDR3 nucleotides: TGTGCCAGTAGTATATGGGACGCTAGCGGCAGCTCCTACGAGCAGTACTTC. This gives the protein CASSIWDASGSSYEQYF.

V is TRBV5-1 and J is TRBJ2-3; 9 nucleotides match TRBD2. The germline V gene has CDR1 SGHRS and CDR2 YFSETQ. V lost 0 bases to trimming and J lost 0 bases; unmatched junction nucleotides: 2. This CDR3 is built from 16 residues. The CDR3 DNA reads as TGCGCCAGCAGCTTGGGACTAGCGGAAAGCACAGATACGCAGTATTTT. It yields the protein CASSLGLAESTDTQYF.

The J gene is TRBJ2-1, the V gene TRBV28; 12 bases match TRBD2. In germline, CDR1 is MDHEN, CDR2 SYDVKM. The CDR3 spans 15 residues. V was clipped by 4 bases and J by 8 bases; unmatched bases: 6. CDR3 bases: TGTGCCAGCAGTTCCCTAGCGGGAGGGCCCCATGAGCAGTTCTTC. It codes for CASSSLAGGPHEQFF. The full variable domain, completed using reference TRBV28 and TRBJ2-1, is DVKVTQSSRYLVKRTGEKVFLECVQDMDHENMFWYRQDPGLGLRLIYFSYDVKMKEKGDIPEGYSVSREKKERFSLILESASTNQTSMYLCASSSLAGGPHEQFFGPGTRLTVL.

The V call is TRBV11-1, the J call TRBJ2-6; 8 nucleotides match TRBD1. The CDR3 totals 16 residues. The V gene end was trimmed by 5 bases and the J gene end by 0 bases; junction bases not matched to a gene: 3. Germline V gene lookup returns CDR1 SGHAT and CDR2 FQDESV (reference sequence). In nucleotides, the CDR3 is TGTGCCAGCAGCCGACAGGGGTTCTCTGGGGCCAACGTCCTGACTTTC. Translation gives CASSRQGFSGANVLTF. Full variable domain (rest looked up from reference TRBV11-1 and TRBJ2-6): EAEVAQSPRYKITEKSQAVAFWCDPISGHATLYWYRQILGQGPELLVQFQDESVVDDSQLPKDRFSAERLKGVDSTLKIQPAELGDSAMYLCASSRQGFSGANVLTFGAGSRLTVL.

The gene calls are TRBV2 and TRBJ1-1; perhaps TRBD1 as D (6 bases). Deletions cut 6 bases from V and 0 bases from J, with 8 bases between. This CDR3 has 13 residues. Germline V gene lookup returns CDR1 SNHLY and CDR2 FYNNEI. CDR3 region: CASRDSMNTEAFF. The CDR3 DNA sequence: TGTGCCAGCAGGGACAGTATGAACACTGAAGCTTTCTTT.

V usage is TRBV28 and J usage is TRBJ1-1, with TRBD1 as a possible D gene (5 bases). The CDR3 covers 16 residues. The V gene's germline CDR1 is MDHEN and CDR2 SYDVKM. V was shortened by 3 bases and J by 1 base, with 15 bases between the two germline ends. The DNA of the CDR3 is TGTGCCAGCAGTTTGGCGGTTAGGGGCCCGAACACTGAAGCTTTCTTT. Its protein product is CASSLAVRGPNTEAFF.

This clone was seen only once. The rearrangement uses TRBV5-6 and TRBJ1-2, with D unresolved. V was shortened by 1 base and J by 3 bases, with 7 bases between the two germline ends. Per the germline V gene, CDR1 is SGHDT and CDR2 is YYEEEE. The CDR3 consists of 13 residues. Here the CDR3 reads CASSLSQYYGYTF. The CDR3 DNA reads TGTGCCAGCAGCTTGTCACAGTACTATGGCTACACCTTC.

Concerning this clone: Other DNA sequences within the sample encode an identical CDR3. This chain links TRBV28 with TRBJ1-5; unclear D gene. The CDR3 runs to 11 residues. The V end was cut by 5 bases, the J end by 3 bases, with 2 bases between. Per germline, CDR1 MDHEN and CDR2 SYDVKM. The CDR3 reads CASSLNQPQHF. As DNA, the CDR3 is TGTGCCAGCAGTCTCAATCAGCCCCAGCATTTT.

The CDR3 is CASSNGIRGLTGELFF. CDR3 nucleotide sequence: TGTGCCAGCAGCAATGGGATCAGGGGGCTCACCGGGGAGCTGTTTTTT. The V and J genes are TRBV7-3 and TRBJ2-2, with 8 nucleotides matching TRBD1. CDR1 is SGHTA and CDR2 is FQGTGA in the germline V gene. The CDR3 has 16 amino acids. Trimming took 5 bases from V and 4 from J; bases not matched to a gene: 9. Using reference TRBV7-3 and TRBJ2-2 for the parts outside the CDR3, the full variable domain is GAGVSQTPSNKVTEKGKYVELRCDPISGHTALYWYRQSLGQGPEFLIYFQGTGAADDSGLPNDRFFAVRPEGSVSTLKIQRTERGDSAVYLCASSNGIRGLTGELFFGEGSRLTVL.

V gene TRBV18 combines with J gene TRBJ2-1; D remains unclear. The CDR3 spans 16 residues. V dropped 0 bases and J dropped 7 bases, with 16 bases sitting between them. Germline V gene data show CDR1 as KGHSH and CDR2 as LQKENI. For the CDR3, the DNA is TGTGCCAGCTCACCACCAGGAGACCAGTCGTGGAATGAGCAGTTCTTC. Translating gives CASSPPGDQSWNEQFF. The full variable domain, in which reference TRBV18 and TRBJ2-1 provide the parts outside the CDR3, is NAGVMQNPRHLVRRRGQEARLRCSPMKGHSHVYWYRQLPEEGLKFMVYLQKENIIDESGMPKERFSAEFPKEGPSILRIQQVVRGDSAAYFCASSPPGDQSWNEQFFGPGTRLTVL.

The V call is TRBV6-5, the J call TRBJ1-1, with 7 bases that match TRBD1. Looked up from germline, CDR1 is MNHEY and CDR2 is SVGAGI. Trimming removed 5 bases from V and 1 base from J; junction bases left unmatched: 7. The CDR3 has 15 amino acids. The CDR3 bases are TGTGCCAGCAGTCAGGGGGTCGCGGCGAACACTGAAGCTTTCTTT. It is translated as CASSQGVAANTEAFF.

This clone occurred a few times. The CDR3 protein is CASSPGDTLSNQPQHF. The DNA for the CDR3 is TGTGCCAGCAGCCCTGGGGACACCCTTAGCAATCAGCCCCAGCATTTT. The chain recombines TRBV6-2 or TRBV6-3 with TRBJ1-5; D possibly corresponds to TRBD1 (6 bases). V was cut by 6 bases and J by 0 bases, with 15 bases left in between. The germline gives CDR1 MNHEY, CDR2 SVGEGT. The CDR3 has 16 amino acids.

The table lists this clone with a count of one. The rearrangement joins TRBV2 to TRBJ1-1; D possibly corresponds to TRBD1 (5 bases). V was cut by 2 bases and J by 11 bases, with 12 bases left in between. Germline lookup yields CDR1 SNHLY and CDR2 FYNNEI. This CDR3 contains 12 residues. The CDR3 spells CASSESGGGAFF. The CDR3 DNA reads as TGTGCCAGCAGTGAATCGGGGGGAGGGGCTTTCTTT.

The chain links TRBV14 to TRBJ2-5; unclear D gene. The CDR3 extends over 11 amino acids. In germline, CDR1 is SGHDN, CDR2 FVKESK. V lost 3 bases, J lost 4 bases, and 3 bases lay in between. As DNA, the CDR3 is TGTGCCAGCAGCCAGGCAGAGACCCAGTACTTC. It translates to CASSQAETQYF.

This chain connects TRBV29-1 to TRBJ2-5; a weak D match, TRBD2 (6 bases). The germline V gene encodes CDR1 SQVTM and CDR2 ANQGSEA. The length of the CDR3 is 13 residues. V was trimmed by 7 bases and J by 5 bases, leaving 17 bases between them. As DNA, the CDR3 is TGCAGCGCCTGGGGCGGGAAAGGGGAGACCCAGTACTTC. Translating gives CSAWGGKGETQYF.

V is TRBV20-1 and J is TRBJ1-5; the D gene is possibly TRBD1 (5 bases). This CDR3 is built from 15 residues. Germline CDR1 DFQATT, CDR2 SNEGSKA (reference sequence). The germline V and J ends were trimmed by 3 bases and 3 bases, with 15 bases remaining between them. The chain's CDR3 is CSASRGGAVNQPQHF. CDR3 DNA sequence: TGCAGTGCTAGTCGAGGAGGGGCGGTCAATCAGCCCCAGCATTTT.

The CDR3 DNA reads TGTGCCAGCAGTTACTCGATAAGCGGGGGCCTTTACAATGAGCAGTTCTTC. It yields the protein CASSYSISGGLYNEQFF. The rearrangement uses TRBV6-2 or TRBV6-3 and TRBJ2-1; TRBD2 agrees at 8 bases. The ends lost 0 bases at V and 4 bases at J; junction bases unmatched: 8. The germline V gene has CDR1 MNHEY and CDR2 SVGEGT. The CDR3 loop spans 17 amino acids.

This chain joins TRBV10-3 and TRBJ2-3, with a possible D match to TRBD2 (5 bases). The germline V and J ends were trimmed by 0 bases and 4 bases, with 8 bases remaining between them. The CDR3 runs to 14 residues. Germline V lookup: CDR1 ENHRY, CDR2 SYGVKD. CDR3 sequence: CAISESAGSDTQYF. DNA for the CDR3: TGTGCCATCAGTGAGTCGGCGGGTTCAGATACGCAGTATTTT.